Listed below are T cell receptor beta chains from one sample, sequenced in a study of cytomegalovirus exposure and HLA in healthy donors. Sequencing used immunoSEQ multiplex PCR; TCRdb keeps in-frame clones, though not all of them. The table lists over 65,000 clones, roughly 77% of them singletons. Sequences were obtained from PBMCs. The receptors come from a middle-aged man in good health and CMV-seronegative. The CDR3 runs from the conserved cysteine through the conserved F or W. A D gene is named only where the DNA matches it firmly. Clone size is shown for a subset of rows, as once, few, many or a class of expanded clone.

CASSDSPWGLYGYTF TGTGCCAGCAGTGACTCACCGTGGGGGCTCTATGGCTACACCTTC TRBV6-4 - TRBJ1-2 -
CASSPRDSYGYTF TGTGCCAGCAGCCCAAGGGACAGCTATGGCTACACCTTC TRBV27 TRBD1 TRBJ1-2 -
CATSRDPSGETQYF TGTGCCACCAGCAGAGATCCTAGCGGGGAGACCCAGTACTTC TRBV15 TRBD2 TRBJ2-5 -
CAWIIAGGNTIYF TGTGCCTGGATTATAGCAGGGGGAAACACCATATATTTT TRBV30 - TRBJ1-3 -
CSVALSRGDEKLFF TGCAGCGTTGCTTTATCCAGGGGGGATGAAAAACTGTTTTTT TRBV29-1 TRBD1 TRBJ1-4 -
CAISELQGSQPQHF TGTGCCATCAGTGAGCTACAGGGAAGTCAGCCCCAGCATTTT TRBV10-3 - TRBJ1-5 few
CSAMTGGNTEAFF TGCAGCGCTATGACAGGGGGTAACACTGAAGCTTTCTTT TRBV29-1 TRBD1 TRBJ1-1 once
CSVGGNSNQPQHF TGCAGCGTCGGAGGAAATAGCAATCAGCCCCAGCATTTT TRBV29-1 - TRBJ1-5 -
CASSLRGTGTYNEQFF TGTGCCAGCAGCCTAAGGGGGACAGGGACCTACAATGAGCAGTTCTTC TRBV9 TRBD1 TRBJ2-1 -
CASIVAGVGRDEQFF TGTGCCAGCATAGTAGCGGGAGTGGGTCGGGATGAGCAGTTCTTC TRBV28 TRBD2 TRBJ2-1 few
CASSTTGGGQPQHF TGTGCCAGCAGCACCACAGGGGGCGGCCAGCCCCAGCATTTT TRBV6-6 TRBD1 TRBJ1-5 -
CASSYSAGGFGQPQHF TGTGCCAGCAGTTACTCCGCCGGGGGTTTCGGTCAGCCCCAGCATTTT TRBV6-5 - TRBJ1-5 -
CASSQAGRAYTEAFF TGTGCCAGCAGCCAAGCTGGCAGGGCGTACACTGAAGCTTTCTTT TRBV4-2 - TRBJ1-1 -
CASSRIRTSDQYF TGTGCCAGCAGCCGGATCCGGACTAGCGATCAGTACTTC TRBV14 TRBD2 TRBJ2-4 -
CASSEPRGRTYNEQFF TGTGCCAGCAGTGAACCCAGGGGTCGGACCTACAATGAGCAGTTCTTC TRBV27 - TRBJ2-1 -
CASSLWTATYEQYF TGTGCCAGCAGCCTCTGGACAGCCACCTACGAGCAGTACTTC TRBV7-2 - TRBJ2-7 once
CASSFSQGGEKLFF TGCGCCAGCAGCTTTTCACAGGGTGGGGAAAAACTGTTTTTT TRBV5-1 - TRBJ1-4 -
CASSSTTASYNEQFF TGCGCCAGCAGCTCAACGACAGCAAGTTACAATGAGCAGTTCTTC TRBV5-1 - TRBJ2-1 -
CATTGNYGYTF TGTGCCACCACAGGGAACTATGGCTACACCTTC TRBV7-9 - TRBJ1-2 -
CAWRTRASYEQYF TGTGCCTGGAGAACTAGAGCCTCCTACGAGCAGTACTTC TRBV30 - TRBJ2-7 -
CASSLEQGNYGYTF TGCGCCAGCAGCTTGGAACAGGGGAACTATGGCTACACCTTC TRBV5-1 TRBD1 TRBJ1-2 -
CASSPGQGASNQPQHF TGTGCCAGCAGCCCCGGACAGGGGGCTAGCAATCAGCCCCAGCATTTT TRBV9 TRBD1 TRBJ1-5 -
CDSSPLQGATRLEGYTF TGTGACAGTAGTCCCCTACAGGGGGCAACTCGCCTAGAAGGCTACACCTTC TRBV19 TRBD1 TRBJ1-2 once
CASKTGTGTEAFF TGTGCCAGTAAAACAGGGACGGGCACTGAAGCTTTCTTT TRBV19 - TRBJ1-1 -
CAIGLAGVYNEQYF TGTGCCATCGGACTAGCGGGAGTTTATAACGAGCAGTACTTC TRBV10-3 TRBD2 TRBJ2-7 -
CASSLYRGLTEAFF TGCGCCAGCAGCTTGTACAGGGGGCTCACTGAAGCTTTCTTT TRBV5-1 TRBD1 TRBJ1-1 -
CASREGTDTGELFF TGTGCCAGTAGGGAGGGGACGGACACCGGGGAGCTGTTTTTT TRBV19 - TRBJ2-2 few
CASSVSTGGGHPQYF TGTGCCAGCAGCGTATCGACAGGGGGAGGCCATCCCCAGTACTTC TRBV9 TRBD1 TRBJ2-5 -
CASSSGRAGGTPTSEYF TGCGCCAGCAGCTCCGGGAGGGCGGGGGGGACACCCACCTCGGAGTACTTC TRBV5-1 TRBD2 TRBJ2-7 -
CASSLTGTGERTEAFF TGCGCCAGCAGCTTGACTGGGACAGGCGAGCGGACTGAAGCTTTCTTT TRBV5-1 TRBD1 TRBJ1-1 -
CASSPGTDQPQHF TGTGCCAGCTCCCCAGGGACAGATCAGCCCCAGCATTTT TRBV18 TRBD1 TRBJ1-5 -